Listed below are T cell receptor beta chains from one sample, sequenced in a study of T-cell reconstitution after alpha-beta-depleted transplantation in children. Each CDR3 protein gets one entry after TCRdb re-called the PCR reads with MiXCR. The data hold under 850,000 distinct CDR3 sequences, with under 15% observed a single time. Sequencing used PBMCs, obtained before TCRalphabeta/CD19-depleted stem cell transplant. These TCRs come from a girl aged 2-10 years with congenital amegakaryocytic thrombocytopenia, due to receive a stem cell transplant. The CDR3 runs from the conserved cysteine through the conserved F or W. A D gene is named only where the DNA matches it firmly. Some rows mark clone size as missing; the rest say once, few, many or name a class of expanded clone.

abundance: many; j_gene: TRBJ2-1; d_gene: TRBD2; v_gene: TRBV20-1; CDR3aa: CSARVAGLSYNEQFF; CDR3nt: TGCAGTGCTAGAGTAGCGGGGCTCTCCTACAATGAGCAGTTCTTC
abundance: many; j_gene: TRBJ2-3; d_gene: .; v_gene: TRBV2; CDR3aa: CASRTGTSFTDTQYF; CDR3nt: TGTGCCAGCAGGACAGGAACGAGTTTCACAGATACGCAGTATTTT
abundance: many; j_gene: TRBJ2-5; d_gene: .; v_gene: TRBV5-1; CDR3aa: CASSPTGPQETQYF; CDR3nt: TGCGCCAGCAGCCCCACAGGACCCCAAGAGACCCAGTACTTC
abundance: .; j_gene: TRBJ2-3; d_gene: .; v_gene: TRBV27; CDR3aa: CASISTGDTDTQYF; CDR3nt: TGTGCCAGCATCTCCACGGGAGACACAGATACGCAGTATTTT
abundance: .; j_gene: TRBJ2-5; d_gene: .; v_gene: TRBV5-6; CDR3aa: CASSYKRDIQETQYF; CDR3nt: TGTGCCAGCAGCTACAAGCGGGACATACAAGAGACCCAGTACTTC
abundance: many; j_gene: TRBJ2-5; d_gene: TRBD2; v_gene: TRBV3-1; CDR3aa: CASSQEFWTSRGETQYF; CDR3nt: TGTGCCAGCAGCCAAGAATTTTGGACTAGCCGCGGGGAGACCCAGTACTTC
abundance: many; j_gene: TRBJ1-1; d_gene: .; v_gene: TRBV29-1; CDR3aa: CSVGTGVNTEAFF; CDR3nt: TGCAGCGTTGGTACGGGAGTGAACACTGAAGCTTTCTTT
abundance: few; j_gene: TRBJ1-2; d_gene: TRBD1; v_gene: TRBV5-1; CDR3aa: CASSLGRGSNCGYTF; CDR3nt: TGCGCCAGCAGCTTGGGCAGGGGGAGTAACTGTGGCTACACCTTC
abundance: .; j_gene: TRBJ2-2; d_gene: .; v_gene: TRBV5-6; CDR3aa: CASRPDRLNTGELFF; CDR3nt: TGTGCCAGCAGGCCCGACAGGCTGAACACCGGGGAGCTGTTTTTT
abundance: many; j_gene: TRBJ2-3; d_gene: TRBD2; v_gene: TRBV12-3/TRBV12-4; CDR3aa: CASSPRGGSGGTDTQYF; CDR3nt: TGTGCCAGCAGTCCCCGAGGAGGTAGCGGGGGCACAGATACGCAGTATTTT
abundance: .; j_gene: TRBJ2-3; d_gene: .; v_gene: TRBV6-1; CDR3aa: CASRPGIIGDTQYF; CDR3nt: TGTGCCAGCAGACCCGGAATAATTGGGGATACGCAGTATTTT
abundance: many; j_gene: TRBJ2-5; d_gene: .; v_gene: TRBV5-1; CDR3aa: CASNRGQREETQYF; CDR3nt: TGCGCCAGCAACCGAGGACAGAGGGAAGAGACCCAGTACTTC
abundance: few; j_gene: TRBJ1-2; d_gene: .; v_gene: TRBV3-1; CDR3aa: CASSQGISAGYTF; CDR3nt: TGTGCCAGCAGCCAAGGGATATCAGCCGGCTACACCTTC
abundance: many; j_gene: TRBJ1-6; d_gene: .; v_gene: TRBV20-1; CDR3aa: CSATLAGSPLHF; CDR3nt: TGCAGTGCTACCCTCGCTGGTTCACCCCTCCACTTT
abundance: few; j_gene: TRBJ2-1; d_gene: .; v_gene: TRBV11-2; CDR3aa: CASSPLSGNEQFF; CDR3nt: TGTGCCAGCAGCCCCCTCTCGGGTAATGAGCAGTTCTTC
abundance: many; j_gene: TRBJ2-3; d_gene: .; v_gene: TRBV20-1; CDR3aa: CSARDPTNPFTDTQYF; CDR3nt: TGCAGTGCTAGAGACCCGACTAATCCCTTCACAGATACGCAGTATTTT
abundance: few; j_gene: TRBJ2-2; d_gene: .; v_gene: TRBV5-1; CDR3aa: CASGLAHTNTGELFF; CDR3nt: TGCGCCAGCGGGCTAGCACACACGAACACCGGGGAGCTGTTTTTT
abundance: .; j_gene: TRBJ2-2; d_gene: TRBD2; v_gene: TRBV5-1; CDR3aa: CASSLATGGSTGELFF; CDR3nt: TGCGCCAGCAGCTTGGCGACGGGCGGGAGCACCGGGGAGCTGTTTTTT
abundance: .; j_gene: TRBJ2-4; d_gene: TRBD2; v_gene: TRBV12-3/TRBV12-4; CDR3aa: CASSRLAMGGNIQYF; CDR3nt: TGTGCCAGCAGTCGACTAGCGATGGGGGGGAACATTCAGTACTTC
abundance: many; j_gene: TRBJ2-3; d_gene: .; v_gene: TRBV5-1; CDR3aa: CASLAGTSTDTQYF; CDR3nt: TGCGCCAGCCTCGCGGGGACTAGCACAGATACGCAGTATTTT
abundance: many; j_gene: TRBJ2-2; d_gene: .; v_gene: TRBV5-1; CDR3aa: CASSLRADGTGELFF; CDR3nt: TGCGCCAGCAGCTTGAGGGCAGACGGCACCGGGGAGCTGTTTTTT
abundance: many; j_gene: TRBJ1-2; d_gene: .; v_gene: TRBV5-1; CDR3aa: CASSLNPASGNYGYTF; CDR3nt: TGCGCCAGCAGCTTGAATCCGGCGTCAGGAAACTATGGCTACACCTTC
abundance: few; j_gene: TRBJ2-2; d_gene: .; v_gene: TRBV5-5; CDR3aa: CASRHAGTGELFF; CDR3nt: TGTGCCAGCCGTCATGCGGGCACCGGGGAGCTGTTTTTT
abundance: .; j_gene: TRBJ2-3; d_gene: TRBD2; v_gene: TRBV10-3; CDR3aa: CAITSSIGGGTDTQYF; CDR3nt: TGTGCCATCACCTCCTCTATCGGGGGAGGGACAGATACGCAGTATTTT
abundance: .; j_gene: TRBJ1-2; d_gene: .; v_gene: TRBV29-1; CDR3aa: CSVLGRYGYTF; CDR3nt: TGCAGCGTTTTGGGTCGGTATGGCTACACCTTC
abundance: many; j_gene: TRBJ2-5; d_gene: .; v_gene: TRBV20-1; CDR3aa: CSARGGLKETQYF; CDR3nt: TGCAGTGCTAGAGGTGGACTTAAGGAGACCCAGTACTTC
abundance: many; j_gene: TRBJ2-1; d_gene: .; v_gene: TRBV20-1; CDR3aa: CSARPGPSYNEQFF; CDR3nt: TGCAGTGCTAGGCCGGGACCCTCCTACAATGAGCAGTTCTTC
abundance: .; j_gene: TRBJ2-2; d_gene: TRBD2; v_gene: TRBV5-6; CDR3aa: CASSLALASGITGELFF; CDR3nt: TGTGCCAGCAGCTTGGCCTTGGCTAGCGGGATCACCGGGGAGCTGTTTTTT
abundance: .; j_gene: TRBJ1-6; d_gene: .; v_gene: TRBV29-1; CDR3aa: CSVAEGGSPLHF; CDR3nt: TGCAGCGTTGCGGAGGGCGGCTCACCCCTCCACTTT
abundance: many; j_gene: TRBJ2-1; d_gene: .; v_gene: TRBV12-3/TRBV12-4; CDR3aa: CASSPDFAEQFF; CDR3nt: TGTGCCAGCAGTCCTGACTTCGCTGAGCAGTTCTTC
abundance: many; j_gene: TRBJ1-1; d_gene: .; v_gene: TRBV5-1; CDR3aa: CASSSGVGLRTEAFF; CDR3nt: TGCGCCAGCAGCTCAGGGGTGGGGTTGAGAACTGAAGCTTTCTTT
abundance: .; j_gene: TRBJ1-2; d_gene: .; v_gene: TRBV4-1; CDR3aa: CASSPRGTRGVDYGYTF; CDR3nt: TGCGCCAGCAGCCCACGTGGGACCAGGGGTGTTGACTATGGCTACACCTTC
abundance: many; j_gene: TRBJ1-6; d_gene: TRBD1; v_gene: TRBV12-3/TRBV12-4; CDR3aa: CASSTGDRPPLHF; CDR3nt: TGTGCCAGCAGTACAGGGGACAGACCACCCCTCCACTTT
abundance: many; j_gene: TRBJ2-7; d_gene: TRBD2; v_gene: TRBV10-3; CDR3aa: CAISEVGTSGRYYYEQYF; CDR3nt: TGTGCCATCAGTGAGGTGGGGACTAGCGGGAGGTATTATTACGAGCAGTACTTC
abundance: few; j_gene: TRBJ2-7; d_gene: .; v_gene: TRBV30; CDR3aa: CAWSVGMGGIYEQYF; CDR3nt: TGTGCCTGGAGTGTCGGGATGGGAGGAATCTACGAGCAGTACTTC
abundance: few; j_gene: TRBJ2-7; d_gene: .; v_gene: TRBV28; CDR3aa: CASSFLLTAAVEQYF; CDR3nt: TGTGCCAGCAGTTTTCTCCTTACGGCAGCGGTGGAGCAGTACTTC
abundance: many; j_gene: TRBJ2-5; d_gene: .; v_gene: TRBV29-1; CDR3aa: CSVGGVETQYF; CDR3nt: TGCAGCGTTGGGGGGGTAGAGACCCAGTACTTC
abundance: few; j_gene: TRBJ2-7; d_gene: TRBD1; v_gene: TRBV12-3/TRBV12-4; CDR3aa: CASTNVQGKDEQYF; CDR3nt: TGTGCCAGCACTAATGTACAGGGGAAAGACGAGCAGTACTTC
abundance: few; j_gene: TRBJ2-2; d_gene: TRBD2; v_gene: TRBV5-1; CDR3aa: CASSLGVLAANTGELFF; CDR3nt: TGCGCCAGCAGCTTGGGAGTTCTAGCGGCGAACACCGGGGAGCTGTTTTTT